This T cell receptor (beta chain) was identified during a study of blood T cell repertoires in COVID-19. Study at large: Samples of COVID-19 (acute and convalescent) were obtained from the United States, Italy and Spain.

The germline CDR1 and CDR2 sequences are GTSNPN and SVGIG (reference sequence). The CDR3 consists of 11 residues. V was cut by 0 bases and J by 9 bases, with 9 bases left in between. Method: immunoSEQ multiplex PCR; TCRdb's copy keeps in-frame clones and lacks some. The sample has about 160,000 clones, around 82% seen once. Sequenced: peripheral blood. The V call is TRBV30, the J call TRBJ2-7; D not resolved. This clonotype was obtained from a woman between 40 and 50 years old with COVID-19, enrolled during active disease. Here the CDR3 reads CAWSVRQPQYF. DNA for the CDR3: TGTGCCTGGAGTGTGCGGCAGCCGCAGTACTTC.